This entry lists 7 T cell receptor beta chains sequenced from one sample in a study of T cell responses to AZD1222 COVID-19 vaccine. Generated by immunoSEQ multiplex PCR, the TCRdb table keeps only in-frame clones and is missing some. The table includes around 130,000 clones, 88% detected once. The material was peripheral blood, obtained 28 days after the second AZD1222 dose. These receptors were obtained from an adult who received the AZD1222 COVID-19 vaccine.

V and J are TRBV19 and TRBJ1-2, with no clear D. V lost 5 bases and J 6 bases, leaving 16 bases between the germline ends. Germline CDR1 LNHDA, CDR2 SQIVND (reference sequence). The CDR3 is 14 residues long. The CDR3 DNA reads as TGTGCCAGTAGTCCCCGACCGCTCCGGAATGGCTACACCTTC. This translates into CASSPRPLRNGYTF.

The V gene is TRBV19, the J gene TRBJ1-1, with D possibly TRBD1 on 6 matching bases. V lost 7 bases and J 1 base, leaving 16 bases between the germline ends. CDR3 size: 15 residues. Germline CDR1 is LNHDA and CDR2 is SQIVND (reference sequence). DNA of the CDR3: TGTGCCAGTATCTTAAAGGGACACTCGAACACTGAAGCTTTCTTT. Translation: CASILKGHSNTEAFF.

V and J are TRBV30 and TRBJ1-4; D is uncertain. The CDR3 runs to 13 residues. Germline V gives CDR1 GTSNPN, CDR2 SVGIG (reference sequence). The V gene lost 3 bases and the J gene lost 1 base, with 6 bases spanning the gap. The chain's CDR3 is CAWSWGTNEKLFF. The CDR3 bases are TGTGCCTGGAGCTGGGGAACTAATGAAAAACTGTTTTTT. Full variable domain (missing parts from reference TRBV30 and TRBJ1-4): SQTIHQWPATLVQPVGSPLSLECTVEGTSNPNLYWYRQAAGRGLQLLFYSVGIGQISSEVPQNLSASRPQDRQFILSSKKLLLSDSGFYLCAWSWGTNEKLFFGSGTQLSVL.

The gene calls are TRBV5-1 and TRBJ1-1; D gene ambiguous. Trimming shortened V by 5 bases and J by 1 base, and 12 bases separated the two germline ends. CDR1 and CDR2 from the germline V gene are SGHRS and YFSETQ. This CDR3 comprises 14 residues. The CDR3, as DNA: TGCGCCAGCAGAGTGGACCAGAAGAACACTGAAGCTTTCTTT. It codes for CASRVDQKNTEAFF.

The CDR3 DNA follows: TGTGCCTGGAGCGCGGGGCCAAAACTGTTTTTT. It codes for CAWSAGPKLFF. The chain employs TRBV30 and TRBJ1-4; possibly TRBD1 for D (5 bases). This CDR3 comprises 11 residues. The germline CDR1 and CDR2 sequences are GTSNPN and SVGIG (reference sequence). The ends were cut back, 3 bases at V and 10 bases at J, with 9 bases in the middle.

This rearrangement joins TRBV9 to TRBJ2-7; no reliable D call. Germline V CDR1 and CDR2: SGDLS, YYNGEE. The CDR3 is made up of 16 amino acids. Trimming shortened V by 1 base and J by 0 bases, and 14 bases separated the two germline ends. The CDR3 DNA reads TGTGCCAGCAGCGTACTGAGACAAGGCCTCTCCTACGAGCAGTACTTC. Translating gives CASSVLRQGLSYEQYF.

As DNA, the CDR3 is TGTGCCTGGAGGTCAGGGACTAACTATGGCTACACCTTC. It encodes CAWRSGTNYGYTF. This sequence joins TRBV30 and TRBJ1-2; D might be TRBD1 (5 bases). With 3 bases removed from V and 0 bases from J, the gap between germline ends came to 8 bases. Germline lookup yields CDR1 GTSNPN and CDR2 SVGIG (reference sequence). The CDR3 runs 13 residues.